The next 4 T cell receptor beta chains were all read from a single sample in a study of shared clonotypes between healthy human individuals. TCRdb keeps only in-frame clones here, not all; method: immunoSEQ multiplex PCR. The sample holds 1,400,000 or so clones, approximately 98.5% seen once. Sequenced input: naive CD4+ T cells sorted from blood. Subset meaning: CD45RA+ positively selected. All receptors derive from a man between 25 and 39 years old in good health.

The count of this clone is one. This chain links TRBV9 with TRBJ1-4, with D uncertain. Looked up from germline, CDR1 is SGDLS and CDR2 is YYNGEE. The CDR3 sequence is 14 residues long. Trimming cost V 0 bases and J 8 bases, with 11 bases left between them. Here the CDR3 DNA reads TGTGCCAGCAGCGTAGGTCCAGTGAAAGAAAAACTGTTTTTT. Amino acids: CASSVGPVKEKLFF.

V usage is TRBV15 and J usage is TRBJ2-1, with 12 nucleotides matching TRBD2. The J segment lost 9 bases and the V segment lost 0 bases, leaving 9 bases of the junction unmatched. Germline-derived CDR1 and CDR2 are LNHNV and YYDKDF (reference sequence). This CDR3 has 17 amino acids. The CDR3 bases are TGTGCCACCAGCAGAGATCGACTAGCGGGAGTCATGGGTGAGCAGTTCTTC. Protein product: CATSRDRLAGVMGEQFF. The entire variable domain, with the rest obtained from reference TRBV15 and TRBJ2-1, is as follows: DAMVIQNPRYQVTQFGKPVTLSCSQTLNHNVMYWYQQKSSQAPKLLFHYYDKDFNNEADTPDNFQSRRPNTSFCFLDIRSPGLGDTAMYLCATSRDRLAGVMGEQFFGPGTRLTVL.

The chain carries TRBV11-2 and TRBJ2-3; D is ambiguous. The CDR3 is made up of 14 amino acids. Between the trimmed V and J ends, which lost 6 bases and 1 base, there was a span of 11 bases. Germline values: CDR1 SGHAT, CDR2 FQNNGV. The CDR3 sequence: CASSSFSGTDTQYF. The CDR3, as DNA: TGTGCCAGCAGTTCTTTCTCCGGCACAGATACGCAGTATTTT.

V gene TRBV5-5 combines with J gene TRBJ2-7; D unclear. Per the germline V gene, CDR1 is SGHKS and CDR2 is YYEKEE (reference sequence). Between the trimmed V and J ends, which lost 4 bases and 9 bases, there was a span of 14 bases. This CDR3 spans 12 amino acids. The CDR3 DNA follows: TGTGCCAGCAGCGACACGCCTCCGAGGCAGTACTTC. Its protein is CASSDTPPRQYF. Full variable domain (missing parts from reference TRBV5-5 and TRBJ2-7): DAGVTQSPTHLIKTRGQQVTLRCSPISGHKSVSWYQQVLGQGPQFIFQYYEKEERGRGNFPDRFSARQFPNYSSELNVNALLLGDSALYLCASSDTPPRQYFGPGTRLTVT.